A selection of T cell receptor beta chains follows, all from one sample in a study of blood T cells in healthy people across ages. TCRdb re-analysed the 5' RACE reads in MiXCR, keeping a single row per CDR3 protein. This table holds 500,000 to 700,000 distinct CDR3 sequences, under 30% found once. Material for sequencing was blood. All receptors derive from a woman older than 75 in good health. Both conserved end residues are part of each CDR3. A D gene is named only where the DNA matches it firmly. Rows may omit the clone size; those that give it use once, few, many or a size class.

J gene: TRBJ2-1; clone size: many; V gene: TRBV9; D gene: NA; CDR3 protein: CASSVGSEVGEQFF; CDR3 DNA: TGTGCCAGCAGCGTAGGGTCCGAGGTCGGTGAGCAGTTCTTC
J gene: TRBJ2-7; clone size: many; V gene: TRBV6-1; D gene: NA; CDR3 protein: CASKEETVYSYEQYF; CDR3 DNA: TGTGCCAGCAAGGAAGAGACCGTCTACTCCTACGAGCAGTACTTC
J gene: TRBJ2-1; clone size: many; V gene: TRBV24-1; D gene: TRBD2; CDR3 protein: CATSDPLAGGYNEQFF; CDR3 DNA: TGTGCCACCAGTGATCCCCTAGCGGGGGGTTACAATGAGCAGTTCTTC
J gene: TRBJ1-1; clone size: NA; V gene: TRBV12-5; D gene: TRBD1; CDR3 protein: CASGTGQGLNTEAFF; CDR3 DNA: TGTGCTAGTGGTACCGGACAGGGACTGAACACTGAAGCTTTCTTT
J gene: TRBJ2-1; clone size: few; V gene: TRBV12-3/TRBV12-4; D gene: NA; CDR3 protein: CASSWLSRQTNEQFF; CDR3 DNA: TGTGCCAGCAGTTGGTTAAGCCGGCAGACCAATGAGCAGTTCTTC
J gene: TRBJ1-4; clone size: once; V gene: TRBV29-1; D gene: NA; CDR3 protein: CSVHLGGNEKRFF; CDR3 DNA: TGCAGCGTTCATTTAGGGGGTAATGAAAAACGGTTTTTT
J gene: TRBJ2-3; clone size: NA; V gene: TRBV6-4; D gene: TRBD2; CDR3 protein: CASSGDSGLAGPQYF; CDR3 DNA: TGTGCCAGCAGTGGCGATTCCGGACTAGCGGGGCCGCAGTATTTT
J gene: TRBJ2-1; clone size: NA; V gene: TRBV9; D gene: TRBD2; CDR3 protein: CASSPGLGPDNEQFF; CDR3 DNA: TGTGCCAGCAGCCCGGGACTAGGGCCGGACAATGAGCAGTTCTTC
J gene: TRBJ1-1; clone size: few; V gene: TRBV6-1; D gene: NA; CDR3 protein: CASSEARTTEAFF; CDR3 DNA: TGTGCCAGCAGTGAAGCAAGGACCACTGAAGCTTTCTTT
J gene: TRBJ2-1; clone size: many; V gene: TRBV9; D gene: TRBD1; CDR3 protein: CASSRDSRDNEQFF; CDR3 DNA: TGTGCCAGCAGCAGGGACAGTCGGGACAATGAGCAGTTCTTC
J gene: TRBJ1-2; clone size: once; V gene: TRBV15; D gene: TRBD1; CDR3 protein: CATSREAGQFLHGYTF; CDR3 DNA: TGTGCCACCAGCAGAGAAGCGGGACAGTTTCTTCATGGCTACACCTTC
J gene: TRBJ2-5; clone size: NA; V gene: TRBV12-3/TRBV12-4; D gene: NA; CDR3 protein: CASSFVRGEETQYF; CDR3 DNA: TGTGCCAGCAGTTTTGTCAGGGGGGAAGAGACCCAGTACTTC
J gene: TRBJ2-1; clone size: NA; V gene: TRBV20-1; D gene: TRBD1; CDR3 protein: CSAYRGLGSYNEQFF; CDR3 DNA: TGCAGTGCTTACAGGGGTTTGGGCTCCTACAATGAGCAGTTCTTC
J gene: TRBJ2-7; clone size: many; V gene: TRBV7-9; D gene: TRBD2; CDR3 protein: CASSLAGGRSSYEQYF; CDR3 DNA: TGTGCCAGCAGCTTAGCGGGAGGGAGGAGCTCCTACGAGCAGTACTTC
J gene: TRBJ2-7; clone size: many; V gene: TRBV20-1; D gene: TRBD1; CDR3 protein: CSARGTGVQDEQYF; CDR3 DNA: TGCAGTGCTAGGGGCACAGGGGTACAAGACGAGCAGTACTTC
J gene: TRBJ2-1; clone size: many; V gene: TRBV9; D gene: TRBD1; CDR3 protein: CASSVSSRQGYNEQFF; CDR3 DNA: TGTGCCAGCAGCGTCTCCTCTCGACAGGGTTACAATGAGCAGTTCTTC
J gene: TRBJ2-7; clone size: NA; V gene: TRBV25-1; D gene: NA; CDR3 protein: CASSGLWGRRDEQYF; CDR3 DNA: TGTGCCAGCAGTGGCCTCTGGGGGAGGAGAGACGAGCAGTACTTC
J gene: TRBJ1-1; clone size: few; V gene: TRBV7-9; D gene: NA; CDR3 protein: CASSLGTRGAEAFF; CDR3 DNA: TGTGCCAGCAGCTTAGGGACGAGAGGCGCTGAAGCTTTCTTT
J gene: TRBJ2-7; clone size: many; V gene: TRBV5-1; D gene: TRBD1; CDR3 protein: CASRPGQGYEQYF; CDR3 DNA: TGCGCCAGCAGACCCGGACAGGGCTACGAGCAGTACTTC
J gene: TRBJ2-1; clone size: many; V gene: TRBV6-5; D gene: TRBD2; CDR3 protein: CASSYSGLAGGNYEQFF; CDR3 DNA: TGTGCCAGCAGTTACTCGGGTCTAGCGGGGGGGAATTATGAGCAGTTCTTC
J gene: TRBJ2-7; clone size: once; V gene: TRBV7-2; D gene: TRBD2; CDR3 protein: CATHNLAVTYEQYF; CDR3 DNA: TGTGCCACACATAACCTAGCGGTAACCTACGAGCAGTACTTC
J gene: TRBJ1-2; clone size: many; V gene: TRBV29-1; D gene: NA; CDR3 protein: CSVSGLPGHGYTF; CDR3 DNA: TGCAGCGTTTCGGGATTACCGGGGCATGGCTACACCTTC
J gene: TRBJ2-1; clone size: many; V gene: TRBV5-1; D gene: TRBD1; CDR3 protein: CASTRGQGGGEQFF; CDR3 DNA: TGCGCCAGCACGAGGGGACAGGGCGGGGGTGAGCAGTTCTTC
J gene: TRBJ2-5; clone size: many; V gene: TRBV5-4; D gene: TRBD1; CDR3 protein: CASSGGQGARRETQYF; CDR3 DNA: TGTGCCAGCAGCGGGGGACAGGGGGCGCGAAGGGAGACCCAGTACTTC
J gene: TRBJ2-7; clone size: many; V gene: TRBV5-6; D gene: NA; CDR3 protein: CASSPNGGSYEQYF; CDR3 DNA: TGTGCCAGCAGCCCTAACGGGGGTTCCTACGAGCAGTACTTC
J gene: TRBJ1-1; clone size: NA; V gene: TRBV19; D gene: NA; CDR3 protein: CASSNIWMNTEAFF; CDR3 DNA: TGTGCCAGTAGTAATATTTGGATGAACACTGAAGCTTTCTTT
J gene: TRBJ2-2; clone size: NA; V gene: TRBV7-3; D gene: NA; CDR3 protein: CASSLLGDITGELFF; CDR3 DNA: TGTGCCAGCAGCCTCCTGGGAGACATCACCGGGGAGCTGTTTTTT
J gene: TRBJ2-7; clone size: many; V gene: TRBV27; D gene: NA; CDR3 protein: CASSYSLGQQYF; CDR3 DNA: TGTGCCAGCAGTTACTCGCTTGGCCAGCAGTACTTC
J gene: TRBJ2-2; clone size: NA; V gene: TRBV30; D gene: NA; CDR3 protein: CAWSVQHPTGELFF; CDR3 DNA: TGTGCCTGGAGTGTACAGCACCCCACCGGGGAGCTGTTTTTT
J gene: TRBJ1-5; clone size: few; V gene: TRBV20-1; D gene: NA; CDR3 protein: CSASAVRINQPQHF; CDR3 DNA: TGCAGTGCTTCTGCAGTGAGAATAAATCAGCCCCAGCATTTT
J gene: TRBJ1-2; clone size: many; V gene: TRBV5-1; D gene: NA; CDR3 protein: CASSPVARYGYTF; CDR3 DNA: TGCGCCAGCAGCCCGGTTGCTAGGTATGGCTACACCTTC
J gene: TRBJ2-1; clone size: NA; V gene: TRBV5-1; D gene: TRBD2; CDR3 protein: CASTGGGLANEQFF; CDR3 DNA: TGCGCCAGCACTGGGGGGGGACTAGCCAATGAGCAGTTCTTC
J gene: TRBJ2-2; clone size: few; V gene: TRBV18; D gene: TRBD1; CDR3 protein: CASSSIRGTNRQGVNTGELFF; CDR3 DNA: TGTGCCAGCTCATCAATCCGAGGAACGAACCGGCAGGGGGTTAACACCGGGGAGCTGTTTTTT
J gene: TRBJ1-1; clone size: few; V gene: TRBV9; D gene: NA; CDR3 protein: CASSPRTAPNTEAFF; CDR3 DNA: TGTGCCAGCAGCCCGAGGACAGCCCCGAACACTGAAGCTTTCTTT
J gene: TRBJ2-5; clone size: few; V gene: TRBV20-1; D gene: TRBD1; CDR3 protein: CSARDGDRGPETQYF; CDR3 DNA: TGCAGTGCTAGAGACGGGGACAGGGGGCCAGAGACCCAGTACTTC
J gene: TRBJ1-2; clone size: NA; V gene: TRBV5-1; D gene: NA; CDR3 protein: CASRVRGYTF; CDR3 DNA: TGCGCCAGTCGTGTAAGAGGCTACACCTTC
J gene: TRBJ2-1; clone size: many; V gene: TRBV7-2; D gene: TRBD1; CDR3 protein: CASSLGTGGAYNEQFF; CDR3 DNA: TGTGCCAGCAGCTTAGGGACAGGGGGAGCATACAATGAGCAGTTCTTC
J gene: TRBJ1-6; clone size: many; V gene: TRBV7-2; D gene: NA; CDR3 protein: CASKAGDYNSPLHF; CDR3 DNA: TGTGCCAGCAAGGCGGGGGACTATAATTCACCCCTCCACTTT
J gene: TRBJ1-5; clone size: many; V gene: TRBV20-1; D gene: NA; CDR3 protein: CSAIPPSGQPQHF; CDR3 DNA: TGCAGTGCTATTCCCCCCTCCGGTCAGCCCCAGCATTTT
J gene: TRBJ1-2; clone size: once; V gene: TRBV28; D gene: TRBD1; CDR3 protein: CASSTPGQGSTYGYTF; CDR3 DNA: TGTGCCAGCAGTACCCCCGGACAGGGGTCTACCTATGGCTACACCTTC
J gene: TRBJ2-3; clone size: many; V gene: TRBV5-1; D gene: NA; CDR3 protein: CASSLESGTDTQYF; CDR3 DNA: TGCGCCAGCAGCTTGGAGAGCGGCACAGATACGCAGTATTTT
J gene: TRBJ2-7; clone size: NA; V gene: TRBV5-4; D gene: TRBD2; CDR3 protein: CASSRSGASSYNEQYF; CDR3 DNA: TGTGCCAGCAGCCGTAGCGGGGCCAGCTCCTACAATGAGCAGTACTTC